There are many counts of the clone carrying this T cell receptor beta chain. V lost 5 bases and J 2 bases, leaving 13 bases between the germline ends. CDR1 MNHEY and CDR2 SMNVEV come from the germline V gene (reference sequence). CDR3 size: 14 residues. From RNA transcripts, TCR beta CDR3 regions were amplified. The HTBI primer set was used in a first-round RT-PCR of the TCR CDR3. A single record per CDR3 protein comes from TCRdb applying MiXCR to the multiplex PCR reads. The data hold around 500,000 distinct CDR3 sequences, with about 15% observed a single time. Hyperthyroidism in the patients, aged 18 to 65, was newly diagnosed and under 2 months in duration. The data originate from a study of T cells in Graves' hyperthyroidism and ophthalmopathy. Background on the study: Peripheral blood was acquired at first diagnosis, ahead of any therapy whatsoever.

The material sequenced was blood. The V call is TRBV27, the J call TRBJ2-7; weak D call: TRBD1 (6 bases). The TCR was taken from a middle-aged woman with Graves' hyperthyroidism. The CDR3 nucleotides are TGTGCCAGCAGTCCCCTGACAGGAGCCTACGAGCAGTACTTC. Amino acid sequence: CASSPLTGAYEQYF.